This T cell receptor (beta chain) stems from a study of T cells after yellow fever vaccination. Comments on this clonotype: What it binds is unknown.

Template switching with 5'RACE generated the TCR cDNA and added a universal primer site and UMIs. From the 5' RACE reads, TCRdb called clonotypes with MiXCR, one entry per CDR3 protein. The data show 300,000 or so distinct CDR3 sequences, 10% to 15% seen once. Study outcomes and limitations: It was the secondary response that reached its peak faster, day 5 versus 15, but it was weaker.

Sequenced here: CD4+ T cells sorted from PBMCs, sampled 45 days after the yellow fever booster vaccination. The receptor's source is a man between 25 and 39 years old who received the YFV17D yellow fever vaccine.

The CDR3 bases are TGTGCCAGCAGCCCCTACTTCGGAGGGGGCGGGGGTAACCAGTACTTC. Translating it yields CASSPYFGGGGGNQYF. The chain couples TRBV3-1 to TRBJ2-5; D may correspond to TRBD1 or TRBD2 (7 bases each). The CDR3 has 16 amino acids. Per germline, CDR1 LGHDT and CDR2 YNNKEL (reference sequence). Trimming took 4 bases from V and 10 from J, leaving 25 bases between them.